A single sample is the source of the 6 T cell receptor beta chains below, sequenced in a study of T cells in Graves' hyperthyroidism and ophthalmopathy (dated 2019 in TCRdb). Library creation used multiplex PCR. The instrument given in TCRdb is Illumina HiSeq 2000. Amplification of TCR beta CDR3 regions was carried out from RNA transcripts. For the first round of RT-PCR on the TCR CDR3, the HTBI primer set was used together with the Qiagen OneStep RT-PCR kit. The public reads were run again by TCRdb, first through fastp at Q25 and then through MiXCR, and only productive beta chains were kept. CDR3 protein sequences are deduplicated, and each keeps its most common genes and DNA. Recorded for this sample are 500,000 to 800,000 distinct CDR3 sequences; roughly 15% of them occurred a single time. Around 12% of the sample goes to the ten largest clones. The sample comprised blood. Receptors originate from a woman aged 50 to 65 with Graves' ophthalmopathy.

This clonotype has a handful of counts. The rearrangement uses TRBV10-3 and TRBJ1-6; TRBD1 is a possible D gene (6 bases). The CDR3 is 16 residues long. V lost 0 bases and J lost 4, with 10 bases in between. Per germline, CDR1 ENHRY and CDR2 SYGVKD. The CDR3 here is CAISESWDKYNSPLHF. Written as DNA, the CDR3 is TGTGCCATCAGTGAGTCGTGGGACAAATATAATTCACCCCTCCACTTT.

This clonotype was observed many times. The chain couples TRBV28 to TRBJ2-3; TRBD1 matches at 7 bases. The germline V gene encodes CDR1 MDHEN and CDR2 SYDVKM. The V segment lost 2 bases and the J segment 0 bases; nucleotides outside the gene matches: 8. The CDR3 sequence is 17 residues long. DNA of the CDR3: TGTGCCAGCAGTTTAGCAGGGGGACCTTCTAGCACAGATACGCAGTATTTT. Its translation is CASSLAGGPSSTDTQYF. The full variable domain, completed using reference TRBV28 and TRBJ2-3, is DVKVTQSSRYLVKRTGEKVFLECVQDMDHENMFWYRQDPGLGLRLIYFSYDVKMKEKGDIPEGYSVSREKKERFSLILESASTNQTSMYLCASSLAGGPSSTDTQYFGPGTRLTVL.

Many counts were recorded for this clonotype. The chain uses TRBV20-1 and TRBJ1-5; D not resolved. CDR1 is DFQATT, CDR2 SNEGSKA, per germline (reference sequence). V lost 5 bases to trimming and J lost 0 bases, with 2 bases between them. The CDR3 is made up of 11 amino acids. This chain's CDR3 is CSAVSNQPQHF. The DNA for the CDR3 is TGCAGTGCTGTTAGCAATCAGCCCCAGCATTTT.

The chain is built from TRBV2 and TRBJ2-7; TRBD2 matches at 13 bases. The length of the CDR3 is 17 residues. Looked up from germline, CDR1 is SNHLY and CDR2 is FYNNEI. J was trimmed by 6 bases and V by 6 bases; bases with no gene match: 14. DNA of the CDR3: TGTGCCAGCAGAGCCCGGGGGACTAGCGGGAACTACCTCGAGCAGTACTTC. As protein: CASRARGTSGNYLEQYF.

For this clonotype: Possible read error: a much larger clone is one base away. CDR3 sequence (DNA): TGTACCACCAGCAGTACCATTAGCGGGAAAAAGGGTGAGCAGTTCTTC. This encodes CTTSSTISGKKGEQFF. J is TRBJ2-1 and V is TRBV15, with 8 bases lining up with TRBD2. CDR1 LNHNV and CDR2 YYDKDF come from the germline V gene (reference sequence). This CDR3 has 16 amino acids.

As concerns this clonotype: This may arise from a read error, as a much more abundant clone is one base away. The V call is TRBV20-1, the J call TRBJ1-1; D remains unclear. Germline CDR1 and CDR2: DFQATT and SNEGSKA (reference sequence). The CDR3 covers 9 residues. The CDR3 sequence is CSAGREALF. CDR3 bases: TGCAGTGCCGGAAGAGAAGCTCTCTTT.